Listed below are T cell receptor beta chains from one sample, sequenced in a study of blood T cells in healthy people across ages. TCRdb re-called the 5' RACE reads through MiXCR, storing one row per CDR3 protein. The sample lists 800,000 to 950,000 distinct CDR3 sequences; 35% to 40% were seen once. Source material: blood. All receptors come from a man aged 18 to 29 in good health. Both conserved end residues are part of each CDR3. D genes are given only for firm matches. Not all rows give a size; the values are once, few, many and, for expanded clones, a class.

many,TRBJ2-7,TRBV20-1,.,CSARGTDRTYEQYF,TGCAGTGCTCGAGGGACCGACAGGACCTACGAGCAGTACTTC
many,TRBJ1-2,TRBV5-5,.,CASTREGGYTF,TGTGCCAGCACCCGTGAGGGCGGCTACACCTTC
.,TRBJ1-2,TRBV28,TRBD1,CASSNPGQGFSGYTF,TGTGCCAGCAGCAACCCTGGACAGGGGTTCTCTGGCTACACCTTC
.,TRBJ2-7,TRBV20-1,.,CSARVGSPREQYF,TGCAGTGCTAGAGTGGGATCCCCACGCGAGCAGTACTTC
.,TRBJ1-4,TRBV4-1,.,CAGSQDNGSNEKLFF,TGCGCCGGCAGCCAAGATAATGGGAGTAATGAAAAACTGTTTTTT
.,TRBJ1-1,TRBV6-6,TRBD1,CASSQPQGQLNTEAFF,TGTGCCAGCAGTCAACCCCAGGGACAGTTGAACACTGAAGCTTTCTTT
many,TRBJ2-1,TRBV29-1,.,CSVEDLWRNNEQFF,TGCAGCGTTGAAGACCTCTGGCGAAACAATGAGCAGTTCTTC
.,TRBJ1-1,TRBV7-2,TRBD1,CASSLVAGGGWSQNTEAFF,TGTGCCAGCAGCTTAGTGGCAGGGGGAGGCTGGAGTCAAAACACTGAAGCTTTCTTT
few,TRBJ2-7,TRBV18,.,CASSLEGDLASEQYF,TGTGCCAGCTCCTTGGAGGGGGATTTGGCTTCCGAGCAGTACTTC
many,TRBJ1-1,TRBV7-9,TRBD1,CASSAPGQGRTEAFF,TGTGCCAGCAGCGCACCTGGACAGGGGCGAACTGAAGCTTTCTTT
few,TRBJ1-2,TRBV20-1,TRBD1,CSARDRSRGRGLEGYTF,TGCAGTGCTAGAGATCGCTCTCGTGGCAGGGGGCTGGAAGGCTACACCTTC
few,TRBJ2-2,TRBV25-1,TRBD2,CASTLNSGGGADTGELFF,TGTGCCAGCACCCTGAATTCGGGGGGGGGCGCCGACACCGGGGAGCTGTTTTTT
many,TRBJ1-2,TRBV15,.,CATSRDAGGYGYTF,TGTGCCACCAGCAGAGATGCCGGGGGGTATGGCTACACCTTC
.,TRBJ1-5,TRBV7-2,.,CASSQNPQGNNRPQHF,TGTGCCAGCAGCCAAAACCCACAGGGAAACAATCGGCCCCAGCATTTT
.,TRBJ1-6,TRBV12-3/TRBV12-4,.,CASKVQGFYNSPPHF,TGTGCCAGCAAGGTCCAGGGCTTTTATAATTCACCCCCCCACTTT
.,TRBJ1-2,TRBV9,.,CASSSDLYGYTF,TGTGCCAGCAGCTCCGACCTCTATGGCTACACCTTC
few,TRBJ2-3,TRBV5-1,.,CASSFHATDTQYF,TGCGCCAGCAGCTTTCACGCGACAGATACGCAGTATTTT
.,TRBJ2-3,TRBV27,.,CASSFGPGTRADTQYF,TGTGCCAGCAGTTTCGGCCCGGGGACCAGGGCAGATACGCAGTATTTT
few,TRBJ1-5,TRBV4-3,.,CASSQDLGRLSHQPQHF,TGCGCCAGCAGCCAAGACCTGGGCAGGCTATCTCATCAGCCCCAGCATTTT
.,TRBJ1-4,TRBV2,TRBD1,CASITQGGEKLFF,TGTGCCAGCATCACCCAGGGGGGTGAAAAACTGTTTTTT
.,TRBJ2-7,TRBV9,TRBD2,CARSVVGAGGLNEQYF,TGTGCCCGCAGCGTAGTGGGAGCGGGGGGGCTCAATGAGCAGTACTTC
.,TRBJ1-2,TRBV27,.,CASSLSNSRVTGYTF,TGTGCCAGCAGTTTAAGTAATTCGAGGGTGACGGGCTACACCTTC
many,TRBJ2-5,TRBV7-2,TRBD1,CASSPGTGEQETQYF,TGTGCCAGCAGCCCAGGGACAGGAGAACAAGAGACCCAGTACTTC
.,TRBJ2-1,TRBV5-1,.,CASSIEGSLSYNEQFF,TGCGCCAGCAGCATAGAGGGGTCCCTTTCCTACAATGAGCAGTTCTTC
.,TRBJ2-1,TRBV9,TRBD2,CASSQRGGHNDNEQFF,TGTGCCAGCAGCCAGCGGGGGGGCCATAATGACAATGAGCAGTTCTTC
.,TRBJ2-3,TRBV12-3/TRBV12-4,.,CASSHLRGTQYF,TGTGCCAGCAGTCACTTACGGGGTACGCAGTATTTT
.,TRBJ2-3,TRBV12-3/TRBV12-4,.,CASSGGLNADTQYF,TGTGCCAGCAGTGGGGGACTGAACGCAGATACGCAGTATTTT
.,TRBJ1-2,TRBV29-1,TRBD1,CSVASELGQAITNYGYTF,TGCAGCGTTGCCTCCGAACTGGGACAGGCCATTACTAACTATGGCTACACCTTC
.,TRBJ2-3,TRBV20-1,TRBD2,CSSIPGGGTDTQYF,TGCAGTTCGATTCCCGGGGGGGGCACAGATACGCAGTATTTT
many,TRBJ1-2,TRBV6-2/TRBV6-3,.,CASSDQTVYGYTF,TGTGCCAGCTCAGACCAGACAGTTTATGGCTACACCTTC